These T cell receptor beta chains were read from a single sample in a study of metastatic and nonmetastatic thyroid tumors. With MiXCR, TCRdb reprocessed the PCR reads. This table holds roughly 25,000 clones, 14% to 15% found once. Input material: blood. These receptors were collected from a female donor with papillary thyroid cancer or a benign thyroid nodule (not recorded which). Some clones in this sample may be carry-over from other donors' samples. Both conserved end residues are part of each CDR3. A D gene is named only where the DNA matches it firmly. Clone size is given for some rows only: seen once, a few or many times, or a class if the clone is expanded.

CDR3 protein,CDR3 DNA,V gene,clone size,J gene,D gene
CASSEPFGSGVNEQFF,TGTGCCAGCAGTGAGCCTTTTGGGTCGGGGGTAAATGAGCAGTTCTTC,TRBV2,many,TRBJ2-1,.
CASSYSGLESTDTQYF,TGTGCCAGCAGTTACTCGGGACTAGAGAGCACAGATACGCAGTATTTT,TRBV6-5,many,TRBJ2-3,TRBD2
CASSKDWYGGAQQYF,TGTGCCAGCAGTAAGGACTGGTATGGGGGAGCGCAGCAGTACTTC,TRBV6-1,.,TRBJ2-7,.
CASSSEQGGNSPLNF,TGTGCCAGCAGTTCAGAGCAGGGAGGAAATTCACCCCTCAACTTT,TRBV6-2/TRBV6-3,.,TRBJ1-6,.
CSARPTGPEQYF,TGCAGTGCTAGACCGACAGGGCCCGAGCAGTACTTC,TRBV20-1,.,TRBJ2-7,TRBD1
CSAVSGADTQYF,TGCAGTGCCGTCTCGGGGGCAGATACGCAGTATTTT,TRBV20-1,many,TRBJ2-3,.
CASSRTPLPTGWDGYTF,TGCGCCAGCAGCCGAACCCCCCTTCCGACAGGGTGGGATGGCTACACCTTC,TRBV4-1,few,TRBJ1-2,TRBD1
CASRPGTSGSYEQFF,TGTGCCAGCAGACCCGGGACTAGCGGGAGCTATGAGCAGTTCTTC,TRBV6-2/TRBV6-3,many,TRBJ2-1,TRBD2
CASSYSTGGADTQYF,TGTGCCAGCAGTTACTCGACAGGGGGCGCAGATACGCAGTATTTT,TRBV6-5,many,TRBJ2-3,TRBD1
CAWSVRAAWGANVLTF,TGTGCCTGGAGTGTACGCGCGGCCTGGGGGGCCAACGTCCTGACTTTC,TRBV30,many,TRBJ2-6,.
CSARYDEQYF,TGCAGTGCTCGTTACGACGAGCAGTACTTC,TRBV20-1,.,TRBJ2-7,.
CASSQERAGDYEQYF,TGCGCCAGCAGCCAAGAACGGGCAGGGGACTACGAGCAGTACTTC,TRBV4-3,medium-sized,TRBJ2-7,.
CACSSDGLATGELFF,TGTGCCTGCAGCTCGGACGGCCTGGCCACCGGGGAGCTGTTTTTT,TRBV11-3,.,TRBJ2-2,.
CASSQGLGHTEAFF,TGTGCCAGCAGCCAGGGGTTGGGTCACACTGAAGCTTTCTTT,TRBV14,many,TRBJ1-1,.
CASSDNGRGYTF,TGTGCCAGCAGTGATAACGGCAGGGGCTACACCTTC,TRBV6-4,many,TRBJ1-2,.
CASSLGGGGLGYEQYF,TGCGCCAGCAGCCTTGGTGGAGGGGGGTTGGGCTACGAGCAGTACTTC,TRBV5-1,.,TRBJ2-7,.
CASSSRPPRTSNLAGELFF,TGTGCCAGCAGCTCGAGGCCTCCACGGACCTCCAATTTAGCTGGGGAGCTGTTTTTT,TRBV7-3,many,TRBJ2-2,.
CASSQGTGGLGQETQYF,TGCGCCAGCAGCCAGGGGACAGGCGGTTTGGGACAAGAGACCCAGTACTTC,TRBV4-1,many,TRBJ2-5,TRBD1
CSATGGLSSEKLFF,TGCAGTGCTACTGGAGGGCTTTCATCTGAAAAACTGTTTTTT,TRBV20-1,.,TRBJ1-4,.
CASSLSGEAFF,TGTGCCAGCAGTTTATCCGGGGAAGCTTTCTTT,TRBV28,many,TRBJ1-1,.
CASSEVTVRGTEAFF,TGTGCCAGCAGTGAAGTTACCGTTCGGGGGACTGAAGCTTTCTTT,TRBV6-1,many,TRBJ1-1,.
CASSMVNSPLHF,TGTGCCAGCAGTATGGTGAATTCACCCCTCCACTTT,TRBV28,many,TRBJ1-6,.
CASSLLAREQYF,TGTGCCAGCAGTTTATTGGCTCGCGAGCAGTACTTC,TRBV28,many,TRBJ2-7,.
CSAARPGDFEQYF,TGCAGTGCTGCCCGGCCCGGGGATTTTGAGCAGTACTTC,TRBV20-1,medium-sized,TRBJ2-7,.
CASSLLGQGAEAFF,TGTGCCAGCAGCTTACTGGGACAGGGGGCTGAAGCTTTCTTT,TRBV7-9,many,TRBJ1-1,TRBD1
CASGSQTDYGYTF,TGTGCTAGTGGTTCGCAGACAGACTATGGCTACACCTTC,TRBV12-5,few,TRBJ1-2,.
CAWSVFGYTEAFF,TGTGCCTGGAGTGTTTTTGGATACACTGAAGCTTTCTTT,TRBV30,many,TRBJ1-1,.
CASSDPPGTSYEQYF,TGTGCCAGCAGTGATCCGCCAGGGACCTCCTACGAGCAGTACTTC,TRBV2,medium-sized,TRBJ2-7,.
CASRTSTIRTEAFF,TGTGCCAGCAGGACGAGCACCATTCGCACTGAAGCTTTCTTT,TRBV6-2/TRBV6-3,many,TRBJ1-1,.
CASSQGPDSNYGYTF,TGCGCCAGCAGCCAAGGCCCGGACAGTAACTATGGCTACACCTTC,TRBV4-1,many,TRBJ1-2,.
CASSLTGVRYEQYF,TGCGCCAGCAGCTTGACAGGGGTGCGCTACGAGCAGTACTTC,TRBV5-1,medium-sized,TRBJ2-7,TRBD1
CATKFRTGANVLTF,TGTGCCACCAAGTTTCGTACTGGGGCCAACGTCCTGACTTTC,TRBV12-3/TRBV12-4,many,TRBJ2-6,.
CATRTSGRRLDTQYF,TGTGCCACCCGGACTAGCGGGAGGAGGCTAGATACGCAGTATTTT,TRBV2,many,TRBJ2-3,TRBD2
CASRPLEDTEAFF,TGTGCCAGCAGACCACTGGAGGACACTGAAGCTTTCTTT,TRBV11-2,.,TRBJ1-1,.
CATSNDYKSSYNEQFF,TGTGCCACCAGCAACGACTACAAAAGCTCCTACAATGAGCAGTTCTTC,TRBV15,.,TRBJ2-1,.
CASSFSGLAGGEQGEQFF,TGTGCCAGCAGCTTCTCGGGGCTAGCGGGTGGAGAACAGGGTGAGCAGTTCTTC,TRBV11-2,.,TRBJ2-1,TRBD2
CASSSGTRANEKLFF,TGTGCCAGCAGTTCCGGGACAAGGGCTAATGAAAAACTGTTTTTT,TRBV28,many,TRBJ1-4,.
CASSEGGYNEQFF,TGTGCCAGCAGTGAGGGAGGGTACAATGAGCAGTTCTTC,TRBV6-1,medium-sized,TRBJ2-1,TRBD2
CASAHDRVISYEQYF,TGTGCCAGCGCCCATGACAGGGTTATCTCCTACGAGCAGTACTTC,TRBV6-1,medium-sized,TRBJ2-7,TRBD1
CASSEPTDTNYGYTF,TGTGCCAGCTCAGAACCGACGGACACCAACTATGGCTACACCTTC,TRBV18,many,TRBJ1-2,.
CASSPQTTSTEQYF,TGCGCCAGCAGCCCGCAAACGACTAGCACGGAGCAGTACTTC,TRBV5-1,medium-sized,TRBJ2-7,TRBD2
CASSYSNGNYEQYF,TGTGCCAGCAGTTACTCGAACGGGAACTACGAGCAGTACTTC,TRBV6-6,many,TRBJ2-7,.
CASSLPRTYEQYF,TGCGCCAGCAGCTTGCCCAGGACCTACGAGCAGTACTTC,TRBV5-1,many,TRBJ2-7,.
CASSSPRTGGSYEQYF,TGTGCCAGCAGTTCCCCGAGGACAGGGGGCTCATACGAGCAGTACTTC,TRBV27,many,TRBJ2-7,TRBD1
CASSLVLGGADTEAFF,TGTGCCAGCAGCTTAGTATTAGGGGGGGCGGACACTGAAGCTTTCTTT,TRBV11-2,many,TRBJ1-1,.